This T cell receptor beta chain was sequenced during a study of response to subunit inactivated influenza vaccine. CDR1 and CDR2 from the germline V gene are MNHEY and SVGAGI. Trimming removed 0 bases from V and 7 bases from J, with 15 bases in between. The CDR3 loop spans 15 amino acids. Points on this clonotype: Its antigen is unknown.

General study results and limits: Few additional T cells are recruited per seasonal influenza vaccination, authors suggested.

TCRdb analysed the RT-PCR reads with MiXCR anew, one entry per CDR3 protein. The repertoire holds around 300,000 distinct CDR3 sequences, with over 20% as singletons. Specimen: PBMCs from blood, collected less than 22 months after vaccination. The sequence derives from a man aged 50-75 years who received an inactivated influenza vaccine. The chain employs TRBV6-5 and TRBJ1-2; a weak D match, TRBD1 (5 bases). In nucleotides, the CDR3 is TGTGCCAGCAGTTACTCGTTGGCAGAGGGACCTGGCTACACCTTC. This encodes CASSYSLAEGPGYTF.